This T cell receptor beta chain originates from a study of spatial heterogeneity in lung cancer. At the level of the study: On average, each unique TCR and UMI combination appeared more than ten times in raw reads. Overall study results and limits: At tumor resection, ubiquitous expanded TCRs were detected in blood more often than later.

On this clonotype itself: Its antigen is currently unknown.

Stated time point: sample taken at primary tumor resection. Tumor, nontumor lung or frozen PBMC supplied whole RNA, sequenced without sorting. Patients with untreated early-stage non-small cell lung cancer, numbering 55 to 80, were the donors. The CDR3 sequence is 13 residues long. V lost 7 bases and J lost 3, with 10 bases in between. Every TCR cDNA molecule bore a unique molecular identifier. TCRdb re-derived calls from the 5' RACE reads in MiXCR, one entry per CDR3 protein. The data hold tens of thousands of distinct CDR3 sequences, with 3% to 3.5% observed a single time. This receptor was taken from a female donor with early-stage non-small cell lung cancer. Sequenced material: PBMCs, taken at surgery. This chain joins TRBV12-3 or TRBV12-4 and TRBJ2-1; D not resolved. The CDR3 loop is CASKVQDYNEQFF. In nucleotides, the CDR3 is TGTGCCAGCAAAGTCCAGGACTACAATGAGCAGTTCTTC.